This T cell receptor (beta chain) comes out of a study of immune evolution from preneoplasia to lung adenocarcinoma (dated by TCRdb to the early 2020s). Study-level background: The study profiled immune contexture across lung adenocarcinoma precursors and invasive adenocarcinoma using immune gene expression, TCR sequencing and multiplex immunofluorescence. Resected precursor lesions (AAH, AIS, MIA) and invasive adenocarcinomas were compared against paired morphologically normal lung tissue. In total, the cohort included approximately 53 patients with pulmonary nodules, all of whom underwent surgical resection. POLYSOLVER was used to infer Class I HLA alleles from exome data, and LOHHLA was used to detect allele-specific HLA loss. The immune data were integrated with whole exome sequencing and methylation data from the same cohort of nodules. A total of 45 to 55 patients contributed TCR sequencing data. Sample size was based on specimen availability rather than a prior power calculation. According to the study, 90 to 130 samples went through TCR sequencing.

TCR beta CDR3 regions were sequenced from DNA using the immunoSEQ hsTCRbeta Kit. On the authors' methods: The ImmunoSEQ Analyzer was used to analyse the TCR sequencing data. T cell clonality was calculated on productive rearrangements as 1 minus Pielou's evenness. The inverse Simpson index, applied to productive templates, was used to measure T cell diversity. T cell density was defined as TCR beta template counts normalized to usable DNA, with usable DNA estimated by amplification and sequencing of housekeeping genes. TCR metrics were compared across histologic stages using two-sided Kruskal-Wallis tests. TCRdb limited this immuneACCESS table to in-frame rearrangements with V and J called. A share of clones is missing; checked studies link under half to unresolved V genes, and the rest is unexplained. Clone size and the V and J calls come from that table; the DNA yielded D and trimming. For this sample there are about 5,000 clones; about four fifths appear just once. The ten largest make up around a tenth of the sample.

CDR1 and CDR2 (ENHRY, SYGVKD) derive from the germline V gene. The CDR3, from cysteine to phenylalanine, totals 14 residues. Just the 42-base CDR3 DNA is kept, in frame starting at base 1. Trimming leaves V shorter by 10 bases and J shorter by 5 bases, with the junction holding 12 bases beyond the gene matches. Between 2014 and 2017, the patients underwent resection in either Japan or China. Two lung cancer pathologists independently confirmed the histologic diagnosis of each case on H&E slides. The AllPrep DNA/RNA FFPE Kit was used to isolate DNA from FFPE tissue. Points the paper makes about the study in general: Findings were based on association rather than direct causation; larger cohorts with long-term follow-up and longitudinal biopsies were deemed needed. Top T cell clone frequencies were highest in normal lung and appeared to decrease progressively from AAH through AIS, MIA and invasive adenocarcinoma. All patients were from Japan and China, so applicability to Western populations was uncertain. Normal lung showed the highest clonality, whereas later-stage lesions appeared to have higher T cell density and diversity but lower clonality.

For this clone: The antigen it binds to is not known. No much larger clonotype is one base removed from it; base qualities were not supplied.

This receptor was obtained from a donor older than 65 with lung adenocarcinoma. Sequencing was performed on FFPE adjacent normal lung tissue. The chain is assembled from TRBV10-3 and TRBJ2-7, with 9 middle bases fitting TRBD2. The CDR3 corresponds to CATHHSGRFDEQYF. The DNA sequence is given as TGTGCCACTCACCACAGCGGGAGGTTTGACGAGCAGTACTTC.